Detailed here is one T cell receptor beta chain. Its matching antigen is unknown. This CDR3 contains 13 residues. V was clipped by 3 bases and J by 9 bases, with 12 bases between them. CDR1 is SNHLY and CDR2 is FYNNEI in the germline V gene. The data were obtained in a study of beta chain features in type 1 diabetes. Expressed TCRB transcripts got sequenced, as all isolated RNA was reverse transcribed. TCRdb's table, derived via immunoSEQ multiplex PCR, lists solely in-frame clones and lacks some. The table records about 170,000 clones, 7.8% of them present only once. Findings and caveats of the study: When Type 1 diabetes patients were examined, their TCRB CDR3s proved moderately but significantly shorter in all four CD4+ subsets.

The rearrangement joins TRBV2 to TRBJ1-5; a possible D gene is TRBD1 (5 bases). The origin of this receptor is a woman aged 40 to 55 with type 1 diabetes. The sequenced sample was central memory CD4+ T cells from blood. CDR3 bases: TGTGCCAGCAGTGAGGAGGGGTTGCCGCCCCAGCATTTT. Its translation: CASSEEGLPPQHF.